This record concerns one T cell receptor (beta chain) sequence. These data belong to a study of T cell changes during pregnancy in multiple sclerosis. This CDR3 spans 16 amino acids. The V gene's germline CDR1 is SGHAT and CDR2 FQNNGV. Germline trimming cut 5 bases from V and 7 bases from J; bases unmatched to any gene: 13. Data came from immunoSEQ multiplex PCR; TCRdb stores just in-frame clones and leaves some out. The sample has approximately 48,000 clones, about 90% seen once. The sample in question was CD4+ T cells from peripheral blood mononuclear cells, obtained after pregnancy. The V call is TRBV11-2, the J call TRBJ2-1, with TRBD1 matching 8 bases. This sequence originates from a female donor with multiple sclerosis, enrolled in a pregnancy study. The CDR3 DNA is TGTGCCAGCAGCCAGCCAACAGGGGGAGCAGGAAATGAGCAGTTCTTC. This encodes CASSQPTGGAGNEQFF. The full variable domain, with the rest looked up from reference TRBV11-2 and TRBJ2-1, is EAGVAQSPRYKIIEKRQSVAFWCNPISGHATLYWYQQILGQGPKLLIQFQNNGVVDDSQLPKDRFSAERLKGVDSTLKIQPAKLEDSAVYLCASSQPTGGAGNEQFFGPGTRLTVL.